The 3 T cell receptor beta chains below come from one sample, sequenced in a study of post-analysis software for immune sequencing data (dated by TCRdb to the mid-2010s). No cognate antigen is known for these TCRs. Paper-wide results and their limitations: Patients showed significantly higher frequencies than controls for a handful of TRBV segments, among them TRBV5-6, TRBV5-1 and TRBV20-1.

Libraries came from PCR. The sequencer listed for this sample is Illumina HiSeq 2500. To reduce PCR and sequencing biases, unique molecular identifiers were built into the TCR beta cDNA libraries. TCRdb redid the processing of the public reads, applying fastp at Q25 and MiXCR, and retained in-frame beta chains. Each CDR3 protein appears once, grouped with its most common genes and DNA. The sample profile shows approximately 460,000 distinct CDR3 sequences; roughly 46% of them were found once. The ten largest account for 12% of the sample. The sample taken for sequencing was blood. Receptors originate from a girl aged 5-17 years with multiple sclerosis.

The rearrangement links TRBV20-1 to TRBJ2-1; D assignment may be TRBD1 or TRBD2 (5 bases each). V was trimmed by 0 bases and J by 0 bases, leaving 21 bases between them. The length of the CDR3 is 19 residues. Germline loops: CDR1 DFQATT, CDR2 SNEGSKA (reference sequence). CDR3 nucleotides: TGCAGTGCTAGAGATGGGGGTGGCACATTCGCAAACTCCTACAATGAGCAGTTCTTC. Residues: CSARDGGGTFANSYNEQFF.

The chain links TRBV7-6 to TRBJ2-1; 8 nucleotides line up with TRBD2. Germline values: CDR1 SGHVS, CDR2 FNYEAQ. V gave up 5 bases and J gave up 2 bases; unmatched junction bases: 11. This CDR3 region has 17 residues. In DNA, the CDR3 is TGTGCCAGCAGCGACGAGCTGAGCGGGAGTACCTACAATGAGCAGTTCTTC. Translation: CASSDELSGSTYNEQFF.

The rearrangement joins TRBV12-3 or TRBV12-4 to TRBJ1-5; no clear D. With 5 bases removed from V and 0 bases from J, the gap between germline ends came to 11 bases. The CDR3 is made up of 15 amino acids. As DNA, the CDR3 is TGTGCCAGCAGTGCGACACACGATAGCAATCAGCCCCAGCATTTT. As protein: CASSATHDSNQPQHF.